This TCR beta chain was profiled in a study of blood T cell repertoires in COVID-19 (dated by TCRdb to 2018 to 2021). Regarding the complete study: Samples from collaborators originated in the United States, Italy and Spain and spanned both the acute and convalescent phases of COVID-19. The prospective study material was composed of cDNA or gDNA derived from T cells, B-cell-depleted T cells, or PBMCs. Deeply sampled blood TCRbeta repertoires from subjects exposed to, actively infected with, or recovered from COVID-19 were included in the dataset. The repertoires were released in a freely available public database intended as a resource for research on the immune response to SARS-CoV-2. The samples were drawn from two sources: the first 160 participants of the ongoing ImmuneRACE study, and about 1,300 subjects contributed by 6 global collaborators. Nearly every sample came with metadata listing a de-identified subject ID, COVID-19 status, age in years and sex. Where HLA class I and class II types were available, the types were taken from metadata supplied by the sample provider, not from assay-based typing.

Comments on this clone: Its antigen is not yet known. Base qualities are not at hand, and no much larger clone is one base apart.

From V the trimming removes 7 bases and from J it removes 6 bases, while the gene matches leave 6 bases of the junction unaccounted for. The CDR3 runs 13 amino acids, cysteine and phenylalanine included. CDR3 DNA only is kept here, 39 bases in frame from base 1. CDR1 SNHLY and CDR2 FYNNEI were looked up in the germline V gene. TCRbeta CDR3 regions were amplified from genomic DNA using the immunoSEQ Assay, a bias-controlled multiplex PCR. The paper's processing steps were these. Within the assay, amplification of reference gene primers was used to estimate how many nucleated cells each sample contained. To quantify the absolute abundance of each unique TCRbeta CDR3 rearrangement, sequence reads were collapsed and filtered. For each sample, productive Simpson clonality was calculated by taking the square root of Simpson's diversity index across productive rearrangements. The clones in this table, taken by TCRdb from immuneACCESS, are in-frame only. Not every clone is retained; where verified, under half of the shortfall comes from an unresolved V gene, and the cause of the rest is unknown. V and J calls and clone size come straight from that table; D and trimming were deduced from the DNA. The sample table contains 300,000 to 400,000 clones; only one count was recorded for around 90% of them. The ten top clones hold about 3% of the sample.

Overall study results and their limits: Clinical and demographic metadata were provided uncurated, with the amount varying by source and participant.

One collaborating source in Seattle enrolled patients while the patients were actively infected and followed the patients over time throughout the course of disease. Each collaborating institution followed its own protocols to collect whole blood in K2EDTA tubes. For TCRbeta analysis, collaborators shipped samples in one of three forms: frozen whole blood, isolated PBMCs, or DNA extracted from either of those sample types. Sequences were obtained from peripheral blood. The rearranged chain carries TRBV2 and TRBJ2-3, with 8 central nucleotides matching TRBD2. This receptor was identified in a woman in her thirties with COVID-19, enrolled during active disease. The DNA sequence is TGTGCCAGCAATCGGGAGGGCTGGGATACGCAGTATTTT. It specifies CASNREGWDTQYF.